Each of the 6 T cell receptor beta chains below was sequenced from the same sample in a study of OX40 agonist ivuxolimab in advanced cancers. Only in-frame clones appear in the TCRdb table, and some are missing; sequencing was by immunoSEQ multiplex PCR. The table has about 62,000 clones, approximately 88% seen once. The sequenced sample was CD4+ or CD8+ T cells sorted from blood, obtained in a trial of the OX40 agonist ivuxolimab. The receptor source for this set is an adult with an advanced solid tumor such as melanoma, head and neck, liver or kidney cancer.

This chain joins TRBV9 and TRBJ2-7; D is tentatively TRBD1 or TRBD2 (5 bases each). The germline V and J ends were trimmed by 4 bases and 1 base, with 15 bases remaining between them. The CDR3 spans 15 residues. Per germline, CDR1 SGDLS and CDR2 YYNGEE. In nucleotides, the CDR3 is TGTGCCAGCAGCACCTGGGGACGGAAGTCCTACGAGCAGTACTTC. It is translated as CASSTWGRKSYEQYF.

This sequence joins TRBV29-1 and TRBJ1-2, with TRBD1 as a possible D gene (5 bases). V dropped 4 bases and J dropped 7 bases, with 16 bases sitting between them. CDR1 is SQVTM, CDR2 ANQGSEA, per germline. The CDR3 contains 13 residues. CDR3 region: CSVGFGAGSGYTF. The CDR3 DNA reads TGCAGCGTTGGATTCGGGGCGGGGAGTGGCTACACCTTC.

The rearrangement joins TRBV30 to TRBJ1-1; possibly TRBD1 for D (5 bases). Trimming removed 6 bases from V and 2 bases from J, with 16 bases in between. The CDR3 is 14 amino acids. Germline lookup yields CDR1 GTSNPN and CDR2 SVGIG (reference sequence). CDR3 protein: CACTRGGKNTEAFF. DNA of the CDR3: TGTGCCTGCACGCGGGGGGGGAAAAACACTGAAGCTTTCTTT. Based on the CDR3 plus reference TRBV30 and TRBJ1-1, the full variable domain is SQTIHQWPATLVQPVGSPLSLECTVEGTSNPNLYWYRQAAGRGLQLLFYSVGIGQISSEVPQNLSASRPQDRQFILSSKKLLLSDSGFYLCACTRGGKNTEAFFGQGTRLTVV.

CDR3 loop: CASSIGTDYGYTF. In DNA, the CDR3 is TGTGCCAGTAGTATCGGGACAGACTATGGCTACACCTTC. The chain carries TRBV19 and TRBJ1-2; 7 nucleotides line up with TRBD1. The CDR3 totals 13 residues. CDR1 is LNHDA, CDR2 SQIVND, per germline (reference sequence). V trimming: 3 bases; J trimming: 3 bases; junction bases outside the gene matches: 1. Supplemented by reference TRBV19 and TRBJ1-2, the full variable domain reads DGGITQSPKYLFRKEGQNVTLSCEQNLNHDAMYWYRQDPGQGLRLIYYSQIVNDFQKGDIAEGYSVSREKKESFPLTVTSAQKNPTAFYLCASSIGTDYGYTFGSGTRLTVV.

This rearrangement joins TRBV5-5 to TRBJ1-2; unclear D gene. The germline V and J ends were trimmed by 4 bases and 7 bases, with 8 bases remaining between them. The V gene's germline CDR1 is SGHKS and CDR2 YYEKEE (reference sequence). CDR3 size: 11 residues. For the CDR3, the DNA is TGTGCCAGCAGCCAAGAAGGTGGCTACACCTTC. Amino acids: CASSQEGGYTF.

The V call is TRBV6-6, the J call TRBJ1-5; TRBD1 agrees at 7 bases. J was trimmed by 2 bases and V by 2 bases; bases with no gene match: 3. The germline V gene has CDR1 MNHNY and CDR2 SVGAGI (reference sequence). The CDR3 extends over 15 amino acids. The CDR3 is CASSYRTGGNQPQHF. CDR3 nucleotides: TGTGCCAGCAGTTACCGGACAGGAGGCAATCAGCCCCAGCATTTT.